This T cell receptor (beta chain) is drawn from a study of PD-1 blockade in classical Hodgkin lymphoma. Germline loops: CDR1 LNHNV, CDR2 YYDKDF (reference sequence). The CDR3 loop spans 15 amino acids. V lost 0 bases to trimming and J lost 10 bases, with 18 bases between them. Generated by immunoSEQ multiplex PCR, the TCRdb table keeps only in-frame clones and is missing some. Of just over 60,000 clones listed, 88% are singletons. Relapse after autologous stem cell transplantation occurred in every patient, and brentuximab vedotin exposure varied. V usage is TRBV15 and J usage is TRBJ1-1, with a weak D call TRBD1 (5 bases). This sequence originates from a human donor with classical Hodgkin lymphoma. The sample was peripheral blood mononuclear cells (PBMCs), taken at baseline. The chain's CDR3 is CATSREFFEGPRAFF. Written as DNA, the CDR3 is TGTGCCACCAGCAGAGAATTTTTTGAGGGGCCCCGAGCTTTCTTT.